These 2 T cell receptor beta chains share one sample of origin, sequenced in a study of PD-1 blockade in classical Hodgkin lymphoma. Indicated time point: cycle 4 day 1 (C4D1), after six to seven weeks of nivolumab. No patient escaped relapse after autologous stem cell transplantation, and brentuximab vedotin exposure varied. Researchers used magnetic negative selection to pull out pure CD4+ T cells from thawed PBMCs. Sequencing used immunoSEQ multiplex PCR; TCRdb keeps in-frame clones, though not all of them. The profile covers 15,000 to 20,000 clones, with about three quarters appearing a single time and 2% to 2.5% taken by the ten largest. The sample consisted of CD4+ T cells from blood, taken before the fourth cycle of nivolumab. These receptors came from a human donor with classical Hodgkin lymphoma.

The J gene is TRBJ2-7, the V gene TRBV2, with 9 bases that match TRBD1. Germline V gives CDR1 SNHLY, CDR2 FYNNEI. Germline trimming cut 10 bases from V and 0 bases from J; bases unmatched to any gene: 4. The CDR3 extends over 13 amino acids. The CDR3 sequence is CATDRGGSYEQYV. CDR3 nucleotide sequence: TGTGCCACCGACAGGGGGGGCTCCTACGAGCAGTACGTC.

The V gene is TRBV18, the J gene TRBJ2-2; 9 bases map to TRBD1. Unmatched junction bases numbered 12, after V lost 10 bases and J lost 6 bases. From germline, CDR1 is KGHSH and CDR2 LQKENI. CDR3 length equals 15 residues. DNA of the CDR3: TGTGCCACCATACAGGGGGCTGTTGATTCCGGGGAGCTGTTTTTT. It yields the protein CATIQGAVDSGELFF.